This T cell receptor beta chain came from a study of metastatic and nonmetastatic thyroid tumors. Thyroid surgery was preceded by no treatment in any patient. V gave up 3 bases and J gave up 3 bases, with 12 bases separating them. Germline loops: CDR1 SEHNR, CDR2 FQNEAQ (reference sequence). CDR3 length: 14 amino acids. Via MiXCR, TCRdb re-called the PCR reads. Here the sample spans roughly 21,000 clones, approximately 28% being singletons. The receptor's source is a male donor with papillary thyroid cancer or a benign thyroid nodule (not recorded which). Some clones in this sample may be carry-over from other donors' samples. Sequenced input: tumor tissue. The V and J genes are TRBV7-9 and TRBJ2-7; the D gene is possibly TRBD2 (6 bases). The CDR3 DNA is TGTGCCAGCAGCTTCGGGGGTGAACTCTACGAGCAGTACTTC. Translating gives CASSFGGELYEQYF.